This T cell receptor beta chain was observed in a study of siplizumab effects on memory and regulatory T cells (dated by TCRdb to about 2019). The study in broad terms: The effect of the anti-CD2 antibody siplizumab on alloreactive T-cell subsets was examined in allogeneic mixed lymphocyte reactions constructed from human PBMCs. What the research found in general, with its limitations: Roughly 75-95% of proliferating CD4+ or CD8+ clones could not be assigned a naive or memory phenotype. Of the alloreactive CD4+ clones that could be mapped, the Treg-derived share averaged about 63% with siplizumab compared with around 25% in control reactions. Whether proliferating Tregs from siplizumab cultures were suppressive was not functionally confirmed. Unstimulated naive T cells appeared to be more diverse than memory T cells, and naive cells seemed to make a substantial contribution to the alloresponse. The cumulative frequency of alloreactive sequences traceable to unstimulated CD4+ memory T cells was significantly reduced by siplizumab. Sequences below about 10^-5 frequency were poorly captured, so only a minor fraction of alloreactive clones could be mapped to unstimulated subsets.

Its CDR3 holds 13 amino acids, cysteine through phenylalanine. Only the CDR3 part of the read is kept: 39 bases, read in frame from the first base. V loses 6 bases of germline sequence and J loses 2 bases, and the interval between the two ends is 11 bases. The germline V gene (reference sequence) sets CDR1 to MNHEY and CDR2 to SMNVEV. TCRbeta CDR3 sequencing was performed on sorted unstimulated T cells and on proliferating T cells recovered from mixed lymphocyte reactions. Fresh whole blood from roughly 10 HLA-typed healthy donors was used to isolate PBMCs. To map where alloreactive clones came from, unstimulated CD4+ regulatory T cells were FACS-sorted. In regard to this clone: Its antigen remains undetermined. Base qualities were left out, and no much larger clone turns up one base away.

Library preparation used the immunoSEQ multiplex PCR assay. The deep sequencing platform assayed about 10^5 TCR templates per sample. Genomic DNA extracted from sorted T cells was the material used for TCRbeta CDR3 sequencing. As for the original processing: Clonal analysis of TCRbeta CDR3 data was done in the R programming language. Alloreactive CD4+ and CD8+ clones were identified by comparing unstimulated samples to CFSE-low samples taken after the reaction. By matching sequences to the repertoires of sorted unstimulated Treg and non-Treg cells, each alloreactive CD4+ clone was assigned a regulatory or non-regulatory origin. TCRdb re-hosts the immuneACCESS table, in-frame sequences only. Its copies lack some clones; in the studies checked, an unresolved V gene accounts for under half of them, and the cause for the rest is not known. The DNA was the basis for D and trimming; V, J and clone size are from that table. A total of about 70,000 clones appear in this sample, 88% of them only once. 1.5% to 2% of the sample comes from the top ten.

The V gene is TRBV27 and the J gene is TRBJ2-7, and TRBD2 may be the D gene, going by 6 matching bases. The sequencing input was Tregs sorted from blood. The TCR originated in a human donor in good health. The nucleotides read TGTGCCAGCAGCAGACTAGGAACCTACGAGCAGTACTTC. It is translated as CASSRLGTYEQYF.